The 16 T cell receptor beta chains below come from one sample, sequenced in a study of CD8+CD57+ T cells in acquired aplastic anemia. Genomic DNA templated the TCR beta VDJ and CDR3 profiling. TCRdb reprocessed the reads with MiXCR, giving one entry per CDR3 protein. The sample lists about 270,000 distinct CDR3 sequences; approximately 57% were seen once. The sequenced sample consisted of sorted CD4+, CD8+, or CD8+CD57+ T cells (not recorded which) from PBMCs. These receptors came from a human donor with severe aplastic anemia or a healthy control (not recorded which).

For this clonotype: A read error may produce the germline difference seen at one junction end. The chain is built from TRBV7-4 and TRBJ2-3; TRBD1 aligns across 8 bases. CDR1 and CDR2 from the germline V gene are SGHVT and SQSDAQ. The CDR3 spans 19 residues. The chain's CDR3 is CASSLAPPGQLLGTGTQYF. Here the CDR3 DNA reads TGCGCCAGCAGCTTGGCCCCACCCGGGCAGCTTCTTGGGACAGGTACGCAGTATTTT.

The gene calls are TRBV20-1 and TRBJ2-7, with D maybe TRBD1 (5 bases). The germline gives CDR1 DFQATT, CDR2 SNEGSKA (reference sequence). Trimming pared 3 bases from V and 3 bases from J, leaving 12 bases between. This CDR3 comprises 13 residues. The CDR3 DNA reads TGCAGTGCTAGTCAGGGTTTGGGCTACGAGCAGTACTTC. This translates into CSASQGLGYEQYF.

This clonotype was detected ten times or more. V usage is TRBV20-1 and J usage is TRBJ1-1; possible D gene TRBD1, 6 bases. The germline V and J ends were trimmed by 5 bases and 1 base, with 14 bases remaining between them. CDR1 and CDR2 (germline): DFQATT, SNEGSKA (reference sequence). The length of the CDR3 is 14 residues. Written as DNA, the CDR3 is TGCAGTGCTGAGAGGGGGGCGGGGAACACTGAAGCTTTCTTT. The encoded protein is CSAERGAGNTEAFF.

In its sample, this clonotype was seen many times. The CDR3, as DNA: TGTGCCAGCAGCCCAAATAGCGTCCCCACAGGGGGCGGTGAAAAACTGTTTTTT. This sequence encodes CASSPNSVPTGGGEKLFF. The J gene is TRBJ1-4, the V gene TRBV7-8; the match to TRBD1 covers 9 bases. CDR3 length equals 18 residues. V gave up 5 bases and J gave up 7 bases; unmatched junction bases: 17. Germline V CDR1 and CDR2: SGHVS, FQNEAQ.

This clonotype was observed many times. The chain uses TRBV5-8 and TRBJ1-1; 10 bases match TRBD1. CDR3 length: 15 residues. The ends lost 0 bases at V and 5 bases at J; junction bases unmatched: 4. CDR1 and CDR2 (germline): SGHTS, YDEGEE. The CDR3 protein is CASSLGDRGGTEAFF. The CDR3 DNA reads TGTGCCAGCAGCTTGGGGGACAGGGGAGGGACTGAAGCTTTCTTT.

This clonotype was observed a few times. V and J are TRBV18 and TRBJ2-2, with TRBD1 matching 8 bases. This CDR3 has 15 residues. The V and J ends lost 6 bases and 4 bases, in that order; junction bases with no gene match: 7. Germline CDR1 is KGHSH and CDR2 is LQKENI. CDR3 sequence: CASSPRTGSTGELFF. As DNA, the CDR3 is TGTGCCAGCTCCCCTAGGACAGGGTCCACCGGGGAGCTGTTTTTT.

This clonotype was counted a few times. CDR3 protein: CASRWQTFDEQYF. The CDR3 DNA reads TGTGCCAGCAGATGGCAGACGTTCGACGAGCAGTACTTC. The genes are TRBV13 and TRBJ2-7; no reliable D call. Germline CDR1 is PRHDT and CDR2 is FYEKMQ (reference sequence). V was shortened by 6 bases and J by 5 bases, with 14 bases between the two germline ends. CDR3 length equals 13 residues.

The chain's CDR3 is CASSSALGFNNEQFF. In DNA, the CDR3 is TGTGCCAGCAGCTCAGCGCTCGGTTTCAACAATGAGCAGTTCTTC. The chain links TRBV7-2 to TRBJ2-1; D is undetermined. V lost 4 bases, J lost 5 bases, and 15 bases lay in between. The CDR3 loop spans 15 amino acids. CDR1 is SGHTA and CDR2 is FQGNSA in the germline V gene.

The gene calls are TRBV6-5 and TRBJ2-1, with 7 bases identical to TRBD2. The CDR3 loop spans 14 amino acids. Trimming at V came to 8 bases and at J to 11 bases, leaving 15 bases not matched to a gene. The germline gives CDR1 MNHEY, CDR2 SVGAGI. CDR3 loop: CASLISWEGRKQFF. The CDR3 DNA is TGTGCCAGCCTGATCTCGTGGGAGGGACGTAAGCAGTTCTTC.

The CDR3 reads CSVEDEGRGYEQYF. CDR3 DNA: TGCAGCGTTGAAGATGAAGGACGGGGTTACGAGCAGTACTTC. This chain links TRBV29-1 with TRBJ2-7, with D perhaps matching TRBD2 (5 bases). The germline gives CDR1 SQVTM, CDR2 ANQGSEA. The CDR3 totals 14 residues. Trimming stripped 0 bases from V and 4 bases from J, with 13 bases between.

The gene calls are TRBV20-1 and TRBJ2-3; D not certain. Germline CDR1 and CDR2: DFQATT and SNEGSKA (reference sequence). Trimming left V 5 bases short and J 3 bases short, with 9 bases between. This CDR3 is 12 amino acids long. The CDR3 bases are TGCAGTGCTCGCGGACCGACAGATACGCAGTATTTT. Translating it yields CSARGPTDTQYF.

On this clonotype: A much larger clonotype is one base distant, so this may be a read error. The chain has TRBV6-5 and TRBJ2-1; D remains unclear. The V gene lost 6 bases and the J gene lost 11 bases, with 23 bases spanning the gap. CDR3 length equals 15 residues. Germline values: CDR1 MNHEY, CDR2 SVGAGI. CDR3 protein: CASSSRFLLGNQQFF. CDR3 nucleotides: TGTGCCAGCAGCTCCCGATTCCTTCTAGGAAATCAGCAGTTCTTC.

This chain uses TRBV9 with TRBJ1-5, with D unclear. Germline values: CDR1 SGDLS, CDR2 YYNGEE. The CDR3 totals 15 residues. Trimming took 8 bases from V and 2 from J, leaving 17 bases between them. CDR3 nucleotides: TGTGCCAGTAGTATGGACGGAAGCGGCAATCAGCCCCAGCATTTT. Amino acids: CASSMDGSGNQPQHF. Based on the CDR3 plus reference TRBV9 and TRBJ1-5, the full variable domain is DSGVTQTPKHLITATGQRVTLRCSPRSGDLSVYWYQQSLDQGLQFLIQYYNGEERAKGNILERFSAQQFPDLHSELNLSSLELGDSALYFCASSMDGSGNQPQHFGDGTRLSIL.

This chain uses TRBV29-1 with TRBJ2-7; D possibly corresponds to TRBD2 (5 bases). The length of the CDR3 is 14 residues. V lost 4 bases, J lost 1 base, and 14 bases lay in between. Germline V gives CDR1 SQVTM, CDR2 ANQGSEA. The CDR3 DNA is TGCAGCGTTGGGTCCGGGGTCGCTTCCTACGAGCAGTACTTC. Amino acids: CSVGSGVASYEQYF.

This clonotype was recorded a few times. The chain uses TRBV10-3 and TRBJ2-7; D is tentatively TRBD1 or TRBD2 (5 bases each). This CDR3 spans 13 amino acids. Trimming cost V 7 bases and J 6 bases, with 16 bases left between them. In germline, CDR1 is ENHRY, CDR2 SYGVKD. CDR3 loop: CAIMSGPEGEQYF. The DNA of the CDR3 is TGTGCCATCATGTCGGGGCCCGAGGGCGAGCAGTACTTC.

This clonotype was counted many times. The genes are TRBV7-9 and TRBJ1-2; 9 bases fit TRBD1. Germline V gene data show CDR1 as SEHNR and CDR2 as FQNEAQ (reference sequence). V trimming: 1 base; J trimming: 11 bases; junction bases outside the gene matches: 8. The CDR3 extends over 14 amino acids. The CDR3 region has the DNA TGTGCCAGCAGCTTAGATGCACAGGGGGCGGCTTACACCTTC. The encoded protein is CASSLDAQGAAYTF.